These T cell receptor beta chains were read from a single sample in a study of shared T cell receptors in the human thymus. This table comes from immunoSEQ multiplex PCR, and its TCRdb copy is limited to in-frame clones, with some not included. This table holds some 400,000 clones, roughly 94% found once. The source material was thymocytes. These receptors came from a human donor. Both conserved end residues are part of each CDR3. A D gene is named only where the DNA matches it firmly. Size is stated for part of the rows, as once, few or many counts, or as a class when the clone is expanded.

TRBJ1-4 TRBV5-3 NA NA CARSLAPSVATNEKLFF TGTGCCAGAAGCTTGGCCCCGTCTGTCGCAACTAATGAAAAACTGTTTTTT
TRBJ2-1 TRBV12-1 NA NA CASSSTGPKDNEQFF TGTGCCAGCAGCTCGACAGGCCCTAAGGACAATGAGCAGTTCTTC
TRBJ2-7 TRBV4-3 NA NA CASSQGPGPRSYEQYF TGCGCCAGCAGCCAAGGCCCAGGACCCCGCTCCTACGAGCAGTACTTC
TRBJ2-7 TRBV10-3 NA NA CAISSIVRGEQYF TGTGCCATCTCCTCCATTGTGAGGGGCGAGCAGTACTTC
TRBJ2-2 TRBV9 once TRBD1 CASSPHRGPNTGELFF TGTGCCAGCAGCCCCCACAGGGGACCGAACACCGGGGAGCTGTTTTTT
TRBJ1-1 TRBV27 NA NA CASSHRETEAFF TGTGCCAGCAGCCACAGGGAGACTGAAGCTTTCTTT
TRBJ2-5 TRBV30 NA NA CAWSVVREGQETQYF TGTGCCTGGAGTGTGGTCAGGGAGGGACAGGAGACCCAGTACTTC
TRBJ1-1 TRBV7-9 NA NA CASSFRRIGTEAFF TGTGCCAGCAGCTTCAGGAGAATCGGCACTGAAGCTTTCTTT
TRBJ1-4 TRBV2 NA TRBD1 CASTRDSAPTNEKLFF TGTGCCAGCACCAGGGACAGTGCCCCAACTAATGAAAAACTGTTTTTT
TRBJ1-2 TRBV4-1 NA NA CASSQGTVYGYTF TGCGCCAGCAGCCAAGGTACGGTCTATGGCTACACCTTC
TRBJ1-4 TRBV19 NA NA CASSIEAGPSEKLFF TGTGCCAGTAGTATTGAGGCAGGACCAAGTGAAAAACTGTTTTTT
TRBJ1-1 TRBV2 NA NA CASSKTSGPRDVAFF TGTGCCAGCAGTAAAACCTCCGGGCCCAGGGACGTAGCTTTCTTT
TRBJ2-7 TRBV7-9 once NA CASSLAVHPEDF TGTGCCAGCAGCTTAGCGGTACACCCTGAAGACTTC
TRBJ2-1 TRBV18 NA TRBD2 CASSPGEREGPLRYNEQFF TGTGCCAGCTCACCGGGGGAGCGGGAGGGTCCCCTTAGATACAATGAGCAGTTCTTC
TRBJ2-5 TRBV28 NA NA CASSLPTAIQETQYF TGTGCCAGCAGTTTACCGACGGCTATCCAAGAGACCCAGTACTTC
TRBJ2-4 TRBV7-9 NA NA CASSFRDKMAKNIQYF TGTGCCAGCAGCTTCCGGGACAAGATGGCCAAAAACATTCAGTACTTC
TRBJ1-3 TRBV11-2 once TRBD1 CASSPTTGGHHSGNTIYF TGTGCCAGCAGCCCGACGACAGGGGGTCATCACTCTGGAAACACCATATATTTT
TRBJ2-7 TRBV4-1 NA NA CASSQETSPEQYF TGCGCCAGCAGCCAAGAGACTAGTCCCGAGCAGTACTTC
TRBJ2-2 TRBV4-1 NA NA CASSQGGGVRANTGELFF TGCGCCAGCAGCCAAGGGGGCGGGGTCCGAGCGAACACCGGGGAGCTGTTTTTT
TRBJ1-5 TRBV11-2 NA TRBD1 CASSWDSSDQPQHF TGTGCCAGCAGCTGGGACAGTTCGGATCAGCCCCAGCATTTT
TRBJ1-5 TRBV2 NA TRBD1 CASSPRDRYSNQPQHF TGTGCCAGCAGTCCCCGGGACAGGTATAGCAATCAGCCCCAGCATTTT
TRBJ2-2 TRBV11-2 once NA CASSLKVRATCGELFF TGTGCCAGCAGCTTAAAGGTCCGGGCGACGTGCGGGGAGCTGTTTTTT
TRBJ1-2 TRBV6-5 NA TRBD1 CASSARGNGYTF TGTGCCAGCAGTGCCAGGGGGAATGGCTACACCTTC
TRBJ1-1 TRBV28 NA NA CASSLSGSEAFF TGTGCCAGCAGTTTATCAGGATCTGAAGCTTTCTTT
TRBJ2-7 TRBV4-2 NA TRBD2 CASSQDRREGLYEQYF TGTGCCAGCAGCCAAGATCGGCGGGAGGGCCTATACGAGCAGTACTTC
TRBJ2-5 TRBV15 NA NA CATSRDSQPTAQYF TGTGCCACCAGCAGAGATTCCCAGCCCACGGCCCAGTACTTC
TRBJ1-5 TRBV28 NA TRBD1 CASSFWDRGFHQPQHF TGTGCCAGCAGTTTCTGGGACAGGGGATTCCATCAGCCCCAGCATTTT
TRBJ2-1 TRBV5-1 NA NA CASSLKSLDEQFF TGCGCCAGCAGCTTGAAATCTCTCGATGAGCAGTTCTTC
TRBJ1-2 TRBV19 NA NA CASSIFGPKPNGYTF TGTGCCAGTAGCATCTTTGGCCCCAAGCCCAATGGCTACACCTTC
TRBJ2-7 TRBV10-2 NA NA CASHRDTDNYEQYF TGCGCCAGCCATCGGGACACGGACAACTACGAGCAGTACTTC
TRBJ1-1 TRBV27 NA NA CASRPRGGQEAFF TGTGCCAGCAGGCCCCGGGGGGGGCAGGAAGCTTTCTTT
TRBJ2-1 TRBV4-2 once TRBD2 CASSQDRSGTSGNFRNEQFF TGTGCCAGCAGCCAAGATCGATCCGGAACTAGCGGGAATTTTCGCAATGAGCAGTTCTTC
TRBJ2-7 TRBV13 NA TRBD2 CASSSGLAGGPYEQYF TGTGCCAGCAGCTCTGGGCTAGCGGGAGGGCCGTACGAGCAGTACTTC
TRBJ1-2 TRBV5-5 NA NA CASSPKDSNYGYTF TGTGCCAGCAGCCCGAAAGACTCTAACTATGGCTACACCTTC
TRBJ2-1 TRBV7-3 NA TRBD2 CASSLGTSGSPDNEQFF TGTGCCAGCAGCTTAGGGACTAGCGGGAGTCCTGACAATGAGCAGTTCTTC
TRBJ1-5 TRBV28 few TRBD1 CASNHGQAGNQPQHF TGTGCCAGCAACCACGGACAGGCTGGTAATCAGCCCCAGCATTTT
TRBJ2-6 TRBV9 NA NA CASSRTEGANVLTF TGTGCCAGCAGCAGGACGGAGGGGGCCAACGTCCTGACTTTC
TRBJ2-3 TRBV6-6 NA TRBD1 CASDRGQGTDTQYF TGTGCCAGTGACAGGGGGCAAGGCACAGATACGCAGTATTTT
TRBJ2-6 TRBV4-3 NA NA CASSQDWQGLGANVLTF TGCGCCAGCAGCCAAGATTGGCAGGGGCTTGGGGCCAACGTCCTGACTTTC
TRBJ1-2 TRBV28 NA NA CASSLRGGGDRDGYTF TGTGCCAGCAGTTTACGTGGGGGAGGGGATCGAGATGGCTACACCTTC
TRBJ2-7 TRBV5-1 NA NA CASSRPSYEQYF TGCGCCAGCAGCCGCCCGTCCTACGAGCAGTACTTC
TRBJ2-3 TRBV9 NA TRBD2 CASSPGLAGDLYGDTQYF TGTGCCAGCAGCCCAGGACTAGCGGGAGATTTGTATGGAGATACGCAGTATTTT
TRBJ1-2 TRBV7-5 NA NA CARSPQPGPFSYGYTF TGTGCCAGAAGCCCCCAGCCGGGACCTTTTTCCTATGGCTACACCTTC
TRBJ1-2 TRBV21-1 NA NA CASIPLKYRDHGYTF TGTGCCAGCATCCCACTCAAGTACAGGGATCATGGCTACACCTTC
TRBJ1-5 TRBV16 NA NA CASSQPSRRDQPQHF TGTGCCAGCAGTCAGCCCAGTCGCCGGGATCAGCCCCAGCATTTT
TRBJ1-3 TRBV27 NA NA CASSVYPFPIPGNTIYF TGTGCCAGCAGTGTATACCCGTTTCCCATCCCTGGAAACACCATATATTTT
TRBJ1-2 TRBV28 NA TRBD1 CASSEDNFTVQGEGGGYTF TGTGCCAGCAGCGAGGACAATTTTACGGTTCAGGGGGAAGGTGGGGGCTACACCTTC
TRBJ2-7 TRBV7-2 NA TRBD2 CASSLVGLAGGPGTGDF TGTGCCAGCAGCTTAGTCGGACTAGCGGGAGGGCCTGGAACCGGCGACTTC
TRBJ2-1 TRBV4-2 NA TRBD2 CASSQGLLAGGNEQFF TGTGCCAGCAGCCAGGGCCTACTAGCGGGAGGGAATGAGCAGTTCTTC
TRBJ2-7 TRBV29-1 once NA CSVEYPREGLCF TGCAGCGTTGAATACCCCCGGGAAGGTCTTTGTTTC
TRBJ1-5 TRBV28 NA NA CASSLFSGYSNQPQHF TGTGCCAGCAGTTTATTTTCAGGTTATAGCAATCAGCCCCAGCATTTT
TRBJ2-2 TRBV5-8 NA NA CASSLRRVNDTGELFF TGTGCCAGCAGCTTACGACGAGTAAACGACACCGGGGAGCTGTTTTTT
TRBJ2-3 TRBV1 NA NA CTSSQDWAGGPSRDTQYF TGCACCAGCAGCCAAGACTGGGCGGGAGGGCCGAGTAGAGATACGCAGTATTTT
TRBJ2-4 TRBV30 NA NA CAWSAGLSIQYF TGTGCCTGGAGTGCGGGGCTTAGCATTCAGTACTTC
TRBJ2-7 TRBV5-6 NA TRBD1 CASSSRGTGKMSSYEQYF TGTGCCAGCAGCTCCCGCGGGACAGGGAAAATGAGCTCCTACGAGCAGTACTTC
TRBJ1-5 TRBV28 NA TRBD1 CASSLLLGQLFTNQPQHF TGTGCCAGCAGCCTCCTTTTGGGACAGCTCTTTACCAATCAGCCCCAGCATTTT
TRBJ2-5 TRBV11-2 NA NA CASSSIRYQETQYF TGTGCCAGCAGCTCTATTAGGTACCAAGAGACCCAGTACTTC
TRBJ1-5 TRBV2 NA NA CASSAGTNQPQHF TGTGCCAGCAGCGCCGGGACGAATCAGCCCCAGCATTTT
TRBJ2-3 TRBV7-8 NA TRBD2 CASMVGGDSTDTQYF TGTGCCAGCATGGTTGGGGGGGATAGCACAGATACGCAGTATTTT